The source of this T cell receptor beta chain is a study of blood T cell repertoires in COVID-19. The V gene's germline CDR1 is LGHDT and CDR2 YNNKEL (reference sequence). V dropped 3 bases and J dropped 4 bases, with 9 bases sitting between them. The CDR3 length is 13 residues. Sequencing was performed with immunoSEQ multiplex PCR; in TCRdb, only in-frame clones are kept and a portion is missing. Of about 54,000 clones in the sample, approximately 80% are singletons; the top ten hold about 5.4%. Sequencing input: peripheral blood. The receptor was isolated from a woman aged 55 to 70 with acute or convalescent COVID-19. The chain uses TRBV3-1 (or the pseudogene TRBV3-2) and TRBJ1-2; D possibly corresponds to TRBD1 (5 bases). CDR3 residues: CASSQGEVYGYTF. The CDR3 nucleotides read TGTGCCAGCAGCCAGGGGGAGGTCTATGGCTACACCTTC.